The 14 T cell receptor beta chains in this list originate from one sample, sequenced in a study of control samples from healthy donors and cancer patients. Produced via immunoSEQ multiplex PCR; TCRdb's table is partial and in-frame only. This sample yields more than 70,000 clones, of which approximately 94% are seen a single time; approximately 2.5% belongs to the top ten. Sequences were obtained from blood. These receptors all come from a woman younger than 45 in good health.

J is TRBJ1-2 and V is TRBV4-1; D not certain. Germline V gene sequence: CDR1 MGHRA, CDR2 YSYEKL. V gave up 0 bases and J gave up 6 bases, with 20 bases separating them. The CDR3 totals 17 residues. In DNA, the CDR3 is TGCGCCAGCAGCCAAGAACAAATCCCGACGGTAACCCATGGCTACACCTTC. Translating it yields CASSQEQIPTVTHGYTF.

The chain has TRBV27 and TRBJ1-4; tentative D call: TRBD1 (5 bases). The germline CDR1 and CDR2 sequences are MNHEY and SMNVEV (reference sequence). The V end lost 8 bases, the J end lost 6 bases, and 19 bases lay between the germline ends. CDR3 length equals 15 residues. The CDR3 sequence: CASRKGRLGDEKLFF. In DNA form, the CDR3 reads TGTGCCAGCCGGAAGGGCCGCCTGGGGGATGAAAAACTGTTTTTT. Supplemented by reference TRBV27 and TRBJ1-4, the full variable domain reads EAQVTQNPRYLITVTGKKLTVTCSQNMNHEYMSWYRQDPGLGLRQIYYSMNVEVTDKGDVPEGYKVSRKEKRNFPLILESPSPNQTSLYFCASRKGRLGDEKLFFGSGTQLSVL.

The V and J genes are TRBV23-1 and TRBJ1-4; a weak D match, TRBD1 (6 bases). TRBV23-1 is marked as an open reading frame, function uncertain. Trimming pared 3 bases from V and 3 bases from J, leaving 8 bases between. This CDR3 contains 14 residues. In DNA, the CDR3 is TGCGCCAGCAGTCAGACAGGTCCTAATGAAAAACTGTTTTTT. This codes for CASSQTGPNEKLFF.

The genes are TRBV3-1 (or the pseudogene TRBV3-2) and TRBJ1-2; weak D call: TRBD1 (6 bases). The V gene's germline CDR1 is LGHDT and CDR2 YNNKEL (reference sequence). V lost 9 bases and J lost 2, with 16 bases in between. The CDR3 consists of 14 residues. In nucleotides, the CDR3 is TGTGCCAGTGCCCGGGGACAAGAGAACTATGGCTACACCTTC. This translates into CASARGQENYGYTF.

The V and J genes are TRBV4-1 and TRBJ1-1; unclear D gene. The V gene lost 0 bases and the J gene lost 1 base, with 3 bases spanning the gap. There are 13 residues in the CDR3. CDR1 is MGHRA, CDR2 YSYEKL, per germline. CDR3 protein: CASSQETNTEAFF. The CDR3 nucleotides read TGCGCCAGCAGCCAAGAGACGAACACTGAAGCTTTCTTT.

The chain employs TRBV19 and TRBJ1-2, with D hard to call. This CDR3 has 13 amino acids. The V gene lost 5 bases and the J gene lost 8 bases, with 15 bases spanning the gap. Germline CDR1 LNHDA, CDR2 SQIVND (reference sequence). The CDR3 bases are TGTGCCAGTAGTCCCACCATGTTGGGGGGCTACACCTTC. Residues: CASSPTMLGGYTF.

The rearrangement links TRBV29-1 to TRBJ1-5; 9 bases map to TRBD1. Germline values: CDR1 SQVTM, CDR2 ANQGSEA. This CDR3 is built from 14 residues. The trim removed 4 bases at V and 1 base at J, leaving 2 bases unmatched. CDR3: CSVATGGSNQPQHF. The CDR3 nucleotides are TGCAGCGTTGCGACAGGGGGGAGCAATCAGCCCCAGCATTTT.

This chain links TRBV27 with TRBJ2-2; D gene ambiguous. The CDR3 is made up of 14 amino acids. The V gene's germline CDR1 is MNHEY and CDR2 SMNVEV (reference sequence). The V end lost 5 bases, the J end lost 3 bases, and 10 bases lay between the germline ends. In nucleotides, the CDR3 is TGTGCCAGCAGTCCCCGACTGGACACCGGGGAGCTGTTTTTT. Its protein is CASSPRLDTGELFF.

This rearrangement joins TRBV28 to TRBJ1-5; D gene ambiguous. CDR3 length: 14 residues. CDR1 is MDHEN and CDR2 is SYDVKM in the germline V gene. Trimming stripped 10 bases from V and 1 base from J, with 14 bases between. CDR3 amino acids: CATQRASSNQPQHF. The CDR3 coding sequence is TGTGCCACCCAGCGGGCTTCCAGCAATCAGCCCCAGCATTTT.

This sequence joins TRBV19 and TRBJ1-1; D uncertain. CDR1 is LNHDA, CDR2 SQIVND, per germline (reference sequence). Trimming left V 2 bases short and J 1 base short, with 5 bases between. The CDR3 is 13 amino acids. CDR3 nucleotides: TGTGCCAGTAGTATACCCCAGAACACTGAAGCTTTCTTT. This encodes CASSIPQNTEAFF. The whole variable domain, filled in from reference TRBV19 and TRBJ1-1, reads DGGITQSPKYLFRKEGQNVTLSCEQNLNHDAMYWYRQDPGQGLRLIYYSQIVNDFQKGDIAEGYSVSREKKESFPLTVTSAQKNPTAFYLCASSIPQNTEAFFGQGTRLTVV.

Worth noting for this clone: The same CDR3 also results from other DNA sequences found in this sample. The chain couples TRBV3-1 (or the pseudogene TRBV3-2) to TRBJ1-1; D is undetermined. Germline CDR1 and CDR2: LGHDT and YNNKEL (reference sequence). The CDR3 runs to 12 residues. V gave up 1 base and J gave up 1 base, with 1 base separating them. The CDR3 protein is CASSQGNTEAFF. CDR3 nucleotide sequence: TGTGCCAGCAGCCAAGGGAACACTGAAGCTTTCTTT.

V and J are TRBV6-6 and TRBJ1-2; D gene unclear. Between the trimmed V and J ends, which lost 7 bases and 5 bases, there was a span of 11 bases. Germline-derived CDR1 and CDR2 are MNHNY and SVGAGI (reference sequence). The CDR3 extends over 12 amino acids. CDR3 DNA: TGTGCCAGCACCCCGGACGGGTATGGCTACACCTTC. Its translation is CASTPDGYGYTF.

The chain carries TRBV25-1 and TRBJ1-2; D may be TRBD1 (5 bases). Looked up from germline, CDR1 is MGHDK and CDR2 is SYGVNS. There are 13 residues in the CDR3. Trimming pared 3 bases from V and 5 bases from J, leaving 10 bases between. CDR3 DNA sequence: TGTGCCAGCAGTGAGCCGAACAGGTATGGCTACACCTTC. Its translation is CASSEPNRYGYTF.

This clone was detected once. Other DNA sequences within the sample encode an identical CDR3. V usage is TRBV2 and J usage is TRBJ2-3; 9 bases are a match to TRBD2. The CDR3 has 14 residues. The V and J ends lost 6 bases and 4 bases, in that order; junction bases with no gene match: 5. The V gene's germline CDR1 is SNHLY and CDR2 FYNNEI. The chain's CDR3 is CASRGLAGADTQYF. CDR3 nucleotides: TGTGCCAGCAGGGGACTAGCCGGGGCAGATACGCAGTATTTT.